Presented here are 11 T cell receptor beta chains from one specimen sequenced in a study of regulatory T cells in long-lasting Graves disease. In building TCR beta libraries, iRepertoire HTBI primers were used together with Arm-PCR of CDR3 regions. MiXCR, applied by TCRdb to the multiplex PCR reads, yields one record per CDR3 protein. Of about 290,000 distinct CDR3 sequences listed, roughly a fifth are singletons. Time point in this sample: persistent/refractory GD, antithyroid drugs over 5 years with positive TRAb. From PBMCs, RNA was extracted and then used to make the TCR library. The material sequenced was peripheral blood mononuclear cells (PBMCs), taken when the disease was refractory, from a patient treated with antithyroid drugs. The receptors come from a female donor with Graves disease.

Many counts were recorded for this clonotype. DNA of the CDR3: TGTGCCAGCAGCTTAGATTCGGGAAAGGTCGGGGAGCTGTTTTTT. Its protein is CASSLDSGKVGELFF. The chain is built from TRBV11-2 and TRBJ2-2; D perhaps matches TRBD2 (5 bases). There are 15 residues in the CDR3. Trimming shortened V by 0 bases and J by 7 bases, and 12 bases separated the two germline ends. Germline assignment: CDR1 SGHAT and CDR2 FQNNGV.

In its sample, this clonotype was seen a few times. V usage is TRBV7-2 and J usage is TRBJ2-2, with 9 bases identical to TRBD2. CDR3 length: 15 residues. The V segment lost 5 bases and the J segment 4 bases; nucleotides outside the gene matches: 5. CDR1 SGHTA and CDR2 FQGNSA come from the germline V gene. CDR3 in amino acids: CASSPALAGTGELFF. The CDR3 coding sequence is TGTGCCAGCAGCCCCGCACTAGCGGGCACCGGGGAGCTGTTTTTT.

V and J are TRBV20-1 and TRBJ2-3; 9 bases are shared with TRBD1. V was pared by 6 bases and J by 5 bases, with 3 bases of the junction left unmatched. The germline CDR1 and CDR2 sequences are DFQATT and SNEGSKA (reference sequence). The CDR3 extends over 12 amino acids. The CDR3 region has the DNA TGCAGTGCGAGACAGGGGGGAGATACGCAGTATTTT. Amino acids: CSARQGGDTQYF.

This clonotype was seen many times. The chain joins TRBV5-1 to TRBJ2-4; the match to TRBD1 covers 7 bases. The germline V gene encodes CDR1 SGHRS and CDR2 YFSETQ. The CDR3 consists of 15 residues. V was pared by 4 bases and J by 1 base, with 5 bases of the junction left unmatched. CDR3 DNA: TGCGCCAGCAGCGGCACAGGGGTGGCCAAAAACATTCAGTACTTC. Protein sequence: CASSGTGVAKNIQYF.

This clonotype was observed at least ten times. The V call is TRBV7-2, the J call TRBJ2-5, with D possibly being TRBD1 (6 bases). The CDR3 runs 14 residues. Per the germline V gene, CDR1 is SGHTA and CDR2 is FQGNSA. Deletions cut 5 bases from V and 5 bases from J, with 15 bases between. Written as DNA, the CDR3 is TGTGCCAGCAGCCTTCAACAGGGAAAGGAGACCCAGTACTTC. Residues: CASSLQQGKETQYF.

This clonotype was recorded at least ten times. The chain employs TRBV27 and TRBJ2-5; TRBD2 agrees at 7 bases. V shed 5 bases and J 0 bases; nucleotides not matched to a gene: 6. The CDR3 spans 15 residues. Germline V lookup: CDR1 MNHEY, CDR2 SMNVEV (reference sequence). CDR3 sequence: CASSGTSDYQETQYF. The CDR3 DNA reads TGTGCCAGCAGTGGAACTAGCGACTACCAAGAGACCCAGTACTTC.

This clonotype was recorded at least ten times. The chain links TRBV19 to TRBJ1-2; TRBD1 matches 7 bases. V trimming: 5 bases; J trimming: 4 bases; junction bases outside the gene matches: 10. The CDR3 has 15 amino acids. Germline CDR1 LNHDA, CDR2 SQIVND (reference sequence). CDR3 in amino acids: CASSLPGQPPYGYTF. CDR3 in DNA: TGTGCCAGTAGTCTCCCGGGACAGCCACCCTATGGCTACACCTTC.

Many counts were recorded for this clonotype. The V call is TRBV20-1, the J call TRBJ2-7; 9 bases fit TRBD1. CDR1 is DFQATT, CDR2 SNEGSKA, per germline (reference sequence). The ends lost 4 bases at V and 2 bases at J; junction bases unmatched: 3. The CDR3 loop spans 13 amino acids. CDR3 sequence reads: CSATGQGPYEQYF. Written as DNA, the CDR3 is TGCAGTGCTACGGGACAGGGTCCCTACGAGCAGTACTTC.

Regarding this clonotype: A much larger clone is a single base away; this may be a read error. This chain uses TRBV11-2 with TRBJ2-5, with no clear D. Looked up from germline, CDR1 is SGHAT and CDR2 is FQNNGV. This CDR3 is 13 amino acids long. For the CDR3, the DNA is TGTGCCAGCAGCTTATACAGAAGAGAGGCCCAGTACTTC. It encodes CASSLYRREAQYF. Filled out from reference TRBV11-2 and TRBJ2-5, the complete variable domain reads EAGVAQSPRYKIIEKRQSVAFWCNPISGHATLYWYQQILGQGPKLLIQFQNNGVVDDSQLPKDRFSAERLKGVDSTLKIQPAKLEDSAVYLCASSLYRREAQYFGPGTRLLVL.

This clonotype has more than one count but fewer than ten. This chain joins TRBV12-3 or TRBV12-4 and TRBJ2-2; 9 nucleotides align to TRBD2. The CDR3 contains 14 residues. After removal of 1 base from V and 7 bases from J, the junction contained 1 base not matched to a gene. The CDR3 nucleotides are TGTGCCAGCAGTTTAGTGCGGGAGGGCGGGGAGCTGTTTTTT. Its translation: CASSLVREGGELFF.

The chain is built from TRBV20-1 and TRBJ1-5; D possibly corresponds to TRBD1 (5 bases). Germline V gene sequence: CDR1 DFQATT, CDR2 SNEGSKA (reference sequence). CDR3 length equals 14 residues. As DNA, the CDR3 is TGCAGGCTTTACAGTTTCAGGGCGGGTCAGCCCCAGCATTTT. Encoded protein: CRLYSFRAGQPQHF.